Following are 10 T cell receptor beta chains from one sample sequenced in a study of blood T cell repertoires in COVID-19. Profiled with immunoSEQ multiplex PCR; TCRdb holds only in-frame clones, not every one. The sample holds 95,000 to 110,000 clones, just over 90% seen once. Sequenced sample: peripheral blood. These receptor sequences come from a woman in her twenties or thirties with acute or convalescent COVID-19.

V gene TRBV19 combines with J gene TRBJ2-7; unclear D gene. Between the trimmed V and J ends, which lost 6 bases and 6 bases, there was a span of 15 bases. The germline CDR1 and CDR2 sequences are LNHDA and SQIVND (reference sequence). This CDR3 is 13 amino acids long. The CDR3 here is CASSLTFLGEQYF. DNA for the CDR3: TGTGCCAGTAGCTTGACATTCTTGGGCGAGCAGTACTTC.

CDR3 region: CATSRDTGAGGGEKLFF. The CDR3 DNA reads as TGTGCCACCAGCAGAGATACGGGGGCAGGGGGCGGTGAAAAACTGTTTTTT. The rearrangement links TRBV15 to TRBJ1-4; 8 nucleotides agree with TRBD1. V lost 0 bases to trimming and J lost 7 bases; unmatched junction nucleotides: 10. This CDR3 is 17 amino acids long. CDR1 is LNHNV, CDR2 YYDKDF, per germline (reference sequence).

This clone was picked up one time. The chain uses TRBV27 and TRBJ1-5; tentative D call: TRBD1 (5 bases). The germline gives CDR1 MNHEY, CDR2 SMNVEV (reference sequence). This CDR3 region has 14 residues. The ends were cut back, 0 bases at V and 6 bases at J, with 9 bases in the middle. CDR3 sequence reads: CASSLSFGGQPQHF. DNA of the CDR3: TGTGCCAGCAGTTTATCTTTCGGGGGTCAGCCCCAGCATTTT.

This rearrangement joins TRBV27 to TRBJ1-2, with D possibly TRBD1 on 6 matching bases. The CDR3 is 14 amino acids. Germline V gives CDR1 MNHEY, CDR2 SMNVEV (reference sequence). Trimming took off 3 bases at V and 4 bases at J, with 12 bases between the two ends. CDR3 in DNA: TGTGCCAGCAGTTTTATTGGGGGCGGCTATGGCTACACCTTC. Its protein product is CASSFIGGGYGYTF.

The rearrangement joins TRBV27 to TRBJ2-1; 8 nucleotides align to TRBD1. The J segment lost 0 bases and the V segment lost 4 bases, leaving 2 bases of the junction unmatched. The CDR3 loop spans 15 amino acids. Germline V gene sequence: CDR1 MNHEY, CDR2 SMNVEV (reference sequence). DNA for the CDR3: TGTGCCAGCAGTTCCGGGACAGGCTCCTACAATGAGCAGTTCTTC. Translating it yields CASSSGTGSYNEQFF.

The V gene is TRBV7-2, the J gene TRBJ1-2; the D gene is possibly TRBD1 (5 bases). This CDR3 contains 14 residues. CDR1 SGHTA and CDR2 FQGNSA come from the germline V gene. The V and J ends lost 0 bases and 8 bases respectively, with 13 bases between them. CDR3 residues: CASSLASGAGGYTF. In DNA, the CDR3 is TGTGCCAGCAGCTTAGCTAGCGGGGCAGGGGGCTACACCTTC.

The rearrangement uses TRBV9 and TRBJ2-7, with a tentative D call TRBD2 (6 bases). V lost 4 bases and J lost 7, with 27 bases in between. Germline CDR1 reads SGDLS; CDR2 reads YYNGEE. The CDR3 has 17 amino acids. DNA of the CDR3: TGTGCCAGCAGCTCGGGATCGAGCGGGTTGCCCTACGAGGAGCAGTACTTC. As protein: CASSSGSSGLPYEEQYF. Full variable domain (rest looked up from reference TRBV9 and TRBJ2-7): DSGVTQTPKHLITATGQRVTLRCSPRSGDLSVYWYQQSLDQGLQFLIQYYNGEERAKGNILERFSAQQFPDLHSELNLSSLELGDSALYFCASSSGSSGLPYEEQYFGPGTRLTVT.

The V call is TRBV28, the J call TRBJ1-4; 9 bases line up with TRBD1. The germline gives CDR1 MDHEN, CDR2 SYDVKM. With 3 bases clipped from V and 8 bases from J, the junction kept 7 bases outside the gene matches. The CDR3 totals 15 residues. The CDR3, as DNA: TGTGCCAGCAGTTTGGGGAGACAGGGGGGCGAAAAACTGTTTTTT. Its translation is CASSLGRQGGEKLFF.

This clone came up once. The V call is TRBV3-1 (or the pseudogene TRBV3-2), the J call TRBJ2-1, with 9 bases aligning to TRBD1. Germline V gene data show CDR1 as LGHDT and CDR2 as YNNKEL (reference sequence). V was clipped by 0 bases and J by 12 bases; unmatched bases: 15. The CDR3 is 17 amino acids. The CDR3 DNA sequence: TGTGCCAGCAGCCAAGAGTTACGGGACAGGGTCAATGAACGGCAGTTCTTC. This codes for CASSQELRDRVNERQFF.

This chain joins TRBV19 and TRBJ1-5; D not resolved. CDR1 is LNHDA and CDR2 is SQIVND in the germline V gene (reference sequence). Trimming shortened V by 4 bases and J by 0 bases, and 10 bases separated the two germline ends. The CDR3 totals 15 residues. The CDR3 sequence: CASSNFGGSNQPQHF. In DNA, the CDR3 is TGTGCCAGTAGTAATTTTGGAGGTAGCAATCAGCCCCAGCATTTT.